This T cell receptor beta chain was documented in a study of blood T cell repertoires in COVID-19. As for the study in general: Acute and convalescent COVID-19 samples came from the United States, Italy and Spain. PBMCs, B-cell-depleted T cells, or T cells provided the cDNA or gDNA that made up the material.

Per the original data handling: Estimation of nucleated cell counts was performed using reference gene primer amplification. Libraries were prepared by immunoSEQ multiplex PCR; TCRdb keeps only in-frame clonotypes and omits some of them. V and J calls and clone size are copied from that table; D and trimming were computed from the DNA. The table lists tens of thousands of clones, 80% to 90% of them singletons. Germline V lookup: CDR1 MNHEY, CDR2 SVGAGI. With 8 bases removed from V and 2 bases from J, the gap between germline ends came to 10 bases. The CDR3 has 13 amino acids. This clone was seen a few times.

This rearrangement joins TRBV6-5 to TRBJ1-3; no firm D call. This receptor was identified in a woman aged 70 to 79 with acute or convalescent COVID-19. Specimen: peripheral blood. CDR3 region: CASLRAPGNTIYF. CDR3 sequence (DNA): TGTGCCAGCCTGCGGGCTCCTGGAAACACCATATATTTT.